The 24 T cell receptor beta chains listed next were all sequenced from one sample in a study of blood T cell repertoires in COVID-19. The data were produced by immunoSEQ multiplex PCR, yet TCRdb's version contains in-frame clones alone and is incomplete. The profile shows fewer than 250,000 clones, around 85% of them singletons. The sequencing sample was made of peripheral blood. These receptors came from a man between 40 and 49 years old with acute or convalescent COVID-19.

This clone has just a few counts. The CDR3: CASSSGLAGPYEQYF. CDR3 DNA: TGCGCCAGCAGTTCGGGACTAGCGGGACCCTACGAGCAGTACTTC. V usage is TRBV10-2 and J usage is TRBJ2-7, with 13 bases lining up with TRBD2. Germline values: CDR1 WSHSY, CDR2 SAAADI. V was clipped by 5 bases and J by 2 bases; unmatched bases: 3. The CDR3 consists of 15 residues.

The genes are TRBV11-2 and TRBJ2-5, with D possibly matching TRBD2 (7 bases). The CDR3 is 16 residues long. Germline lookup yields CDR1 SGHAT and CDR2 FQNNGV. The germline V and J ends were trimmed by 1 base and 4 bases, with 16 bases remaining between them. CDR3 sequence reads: CASSLAGGGSGETQYF. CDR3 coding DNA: TGTGCCAGCAGCTTAGCGGGGGGCGGGAGTGGAGAGACCCAGTACTTC. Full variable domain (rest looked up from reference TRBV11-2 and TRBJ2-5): EAGVAQSPRYKIIEKRQSVAFWCNPISGHATLYWYQQILGQGPKLLIQFQNNGVVDDSQLPKDRFSAERLKGVDSTLKIQPAKLEDSAVYLCASSLAGGGSGETQYFGPGTRLLVL.

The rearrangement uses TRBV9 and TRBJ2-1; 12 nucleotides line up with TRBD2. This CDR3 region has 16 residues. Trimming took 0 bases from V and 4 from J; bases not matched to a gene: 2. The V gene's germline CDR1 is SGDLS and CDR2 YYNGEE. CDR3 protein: CASSVATSGGYNEQFF. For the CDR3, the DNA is TGTGCCAGCAGCGTAGCGACTAGCGGGGGTTACAATGAGCAGTTCTTC.

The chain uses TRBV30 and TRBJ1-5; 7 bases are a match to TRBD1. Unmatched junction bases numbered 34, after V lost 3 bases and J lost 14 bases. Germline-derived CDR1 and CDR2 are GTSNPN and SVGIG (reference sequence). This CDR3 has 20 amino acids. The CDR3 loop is CAWRPAGWTGLPRTDPHEHF. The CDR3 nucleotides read TGTGCCTGGAGGCCTGCGGGGTGGACAGGACTACCCCGGACTGATCCCCATGAGCATTTT.

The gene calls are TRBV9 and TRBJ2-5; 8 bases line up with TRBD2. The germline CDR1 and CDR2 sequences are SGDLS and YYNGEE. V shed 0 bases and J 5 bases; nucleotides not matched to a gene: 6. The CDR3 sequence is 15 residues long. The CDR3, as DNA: TGTGCCAGCAGCGTAGCTACCGGGAGGGCTGAGACCCAGTACTTC. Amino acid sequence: CASSVATGRAETQYF. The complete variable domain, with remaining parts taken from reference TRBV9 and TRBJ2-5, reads DSGVTQTPKHLITATGQRVTLRCSPRSGDLSVYWYQQSLDQGLQFLIQYYNGEERAKGNILERFSAQQFPDLHSELNLSSLELGDSALYFCASSVATGRAETQYFGPGTRLLVL.

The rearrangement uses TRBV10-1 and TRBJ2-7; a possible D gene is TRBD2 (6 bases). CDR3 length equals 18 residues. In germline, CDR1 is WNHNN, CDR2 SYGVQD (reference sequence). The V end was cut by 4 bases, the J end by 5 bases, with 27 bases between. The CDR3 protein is CASSVLLPAAGTKHEQYF. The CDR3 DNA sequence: TGCGCCAGCAGTGTATTACTCCCGGCGGCGGGGACCAAACACGAGCAGTACTTC.

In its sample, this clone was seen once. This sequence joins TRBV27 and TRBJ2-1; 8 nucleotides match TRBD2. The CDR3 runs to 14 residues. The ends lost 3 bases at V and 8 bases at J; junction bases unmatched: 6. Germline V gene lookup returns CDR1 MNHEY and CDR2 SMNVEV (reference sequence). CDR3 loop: CASSFIRAGDEQFF. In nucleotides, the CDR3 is TGTGCCAGCAGTTTTATCAGAGCGGGGGATGAGCAGTTCTTC.

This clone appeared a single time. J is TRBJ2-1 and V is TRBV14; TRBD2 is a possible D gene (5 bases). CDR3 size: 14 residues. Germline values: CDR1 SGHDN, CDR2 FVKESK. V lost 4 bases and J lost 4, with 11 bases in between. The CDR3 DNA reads TGTGCCAGCAGCCGTGTCGAGGGATACAATGAGCAGTTCTTC. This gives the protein CASSRVEGYNEQFF.

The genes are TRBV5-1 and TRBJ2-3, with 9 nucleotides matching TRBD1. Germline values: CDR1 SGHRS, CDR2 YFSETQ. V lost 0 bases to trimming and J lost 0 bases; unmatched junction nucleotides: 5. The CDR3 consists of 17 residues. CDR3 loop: CASSLGGTGPSTDTQYF. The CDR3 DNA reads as TGCGCCAGCAGCTTGGGAGGGACAGGGCCTAGCACAGATACGCAGTATTTT. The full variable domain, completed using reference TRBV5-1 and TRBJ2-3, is KAGVTQTPRYLIKTRGQQVTLSCSPISGHRSVSWYQQTPGQGLQFLFEYFSETQRNKGNFPGRFSGRQFSNSRSEMNVSTLELGDSALYLCASSLGGTGPSTDTQYFGPGTRLTVL.

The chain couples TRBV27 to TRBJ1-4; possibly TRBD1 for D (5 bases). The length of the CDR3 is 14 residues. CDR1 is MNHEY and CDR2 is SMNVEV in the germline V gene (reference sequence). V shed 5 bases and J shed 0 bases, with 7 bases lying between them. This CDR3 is CASSPGTTNEKLFF. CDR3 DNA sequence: TGTGCCAGCAGTCCAGGGACAACTAATGAAAAACTGTTTTTT.

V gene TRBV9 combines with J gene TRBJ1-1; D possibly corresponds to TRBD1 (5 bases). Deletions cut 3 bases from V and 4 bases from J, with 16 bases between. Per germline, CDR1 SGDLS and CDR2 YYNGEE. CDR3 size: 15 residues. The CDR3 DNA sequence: TGTGCCAGCAGCGCCCCGGCGGGGGTCCCCACTGAAGCTTTCTTT. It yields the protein CASSAPAGVPTEAFF.

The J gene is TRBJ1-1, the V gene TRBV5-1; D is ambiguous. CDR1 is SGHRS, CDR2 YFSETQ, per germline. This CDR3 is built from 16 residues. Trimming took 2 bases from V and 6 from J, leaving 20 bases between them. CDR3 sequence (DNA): TGCGCCAGCAGCTTTCCGGGTGCAGGAGGGTGGGCTGAAGCTTTCTTT. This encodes CASSFPGAGGWAEAFF.

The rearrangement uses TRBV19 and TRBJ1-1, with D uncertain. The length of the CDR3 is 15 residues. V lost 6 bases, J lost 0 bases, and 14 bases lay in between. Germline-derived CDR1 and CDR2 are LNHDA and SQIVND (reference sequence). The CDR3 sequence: CASSPRAGLNTEAFF. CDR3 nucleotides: TGTGCCAGTAGCCCGAGGGCGGGATTGAACACTGAAGCTTTCTTT.

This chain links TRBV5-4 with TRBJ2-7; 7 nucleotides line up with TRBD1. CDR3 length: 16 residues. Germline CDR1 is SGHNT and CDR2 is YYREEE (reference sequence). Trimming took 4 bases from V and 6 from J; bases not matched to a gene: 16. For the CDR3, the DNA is TGTGCCAGCAGCCTAGGGACCGCTACAGGGGCTTCCGAGCAGTACTTC. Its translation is CASSLGTATGASEQYF.

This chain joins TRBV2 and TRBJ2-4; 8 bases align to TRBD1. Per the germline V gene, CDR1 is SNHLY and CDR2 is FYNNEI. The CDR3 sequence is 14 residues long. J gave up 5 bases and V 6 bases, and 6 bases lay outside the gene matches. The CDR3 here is CASRSGQAQNIQYF. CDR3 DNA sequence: TGTGCCAGCAGATCGGGACAGGCTCAAAACATTCAGTACTTC.

The chain's CDR3 is CASSPAWALPHSYEQYF. CDR3 in DNA: TGTGCCAGCAGCCCGGCGTGGGCTTTGCCCCATTCCTACGAGCAGTACTTC. The chain has TRBV11-2 and TRBJ2-7, with D unresolved. This CDR3 spans 17 amino acids. Trimming stripped 5 bases from V and 1 base from J, with 21 bases between. Germline CDR1 reads SGHAT; CDR2 reads FQNNGV.

CDR3 sequence (DNA): TGTGCCAGCAGGGCCCGGGACAGGGATCAGCCCCAGCATTTT. Its protein product is CASRARDRDQPQHF. The rearrangement joins TRBV28 to TRBJ1-5; TRBD1 matches at 9 bases. The CDR3 has 14 amino acids. V was pared by 6 bases and J by 5 bases, with 5 bases of the junction left unmatched. Germline-derived CDR1 and CDR2 are MDHEN and SYDVKM.

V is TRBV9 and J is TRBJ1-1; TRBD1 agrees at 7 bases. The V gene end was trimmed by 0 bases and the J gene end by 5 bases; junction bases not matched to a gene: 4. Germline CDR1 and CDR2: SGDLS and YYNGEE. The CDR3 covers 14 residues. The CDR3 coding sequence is TGTGCCAGCAGCGTAGGGACAGGCGAAACTGAAGCTTTCTTT. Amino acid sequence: CASSVGTGETEAFF.

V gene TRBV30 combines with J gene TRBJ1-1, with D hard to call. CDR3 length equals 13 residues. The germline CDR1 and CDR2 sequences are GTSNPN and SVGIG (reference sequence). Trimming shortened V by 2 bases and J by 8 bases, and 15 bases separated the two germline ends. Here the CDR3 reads CAWSRLPIGEAFF. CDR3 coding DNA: TGTGCCTGGAGTCGACTTCCCATAGGAGAAGCTTTCTTT.

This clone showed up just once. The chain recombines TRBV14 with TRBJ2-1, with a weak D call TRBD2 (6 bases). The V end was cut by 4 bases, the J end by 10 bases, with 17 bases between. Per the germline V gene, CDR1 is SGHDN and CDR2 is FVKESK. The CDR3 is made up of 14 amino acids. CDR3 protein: CASSLGLSLREQFF. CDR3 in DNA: TGTGCCAGCAGCCTGGGACTTTCACTTAGGGAGCAGTTCTTC. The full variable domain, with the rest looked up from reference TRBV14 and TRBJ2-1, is EAGVTQFPSHSVIEKGQTVTLRCDPISGHDNLYWYRRVMGKEIKFLLHFVKESKQDESGMPNNRFLAERTGGTYSTLKVQPAELEDSGVYFCASSLGLSLREQFFGPGTRLTVL.

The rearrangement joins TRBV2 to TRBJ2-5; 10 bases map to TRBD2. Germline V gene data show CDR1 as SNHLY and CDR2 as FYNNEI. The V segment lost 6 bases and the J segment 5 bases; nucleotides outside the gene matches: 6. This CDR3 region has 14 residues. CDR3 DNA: TGTGCCAGCAGGCCGGGACTAGCGTTGGAGACCCAGTACTTC. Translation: CASRPGLALETQYF.

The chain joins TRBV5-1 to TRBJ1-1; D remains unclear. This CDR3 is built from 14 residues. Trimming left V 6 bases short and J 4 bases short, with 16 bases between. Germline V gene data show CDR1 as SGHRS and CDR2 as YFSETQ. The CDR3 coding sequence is TGCGCCAGCAAGGTTCAAGGTAGCGGCACTGAAGCTTTCTTT. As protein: CASKVQGSGTEAFF.

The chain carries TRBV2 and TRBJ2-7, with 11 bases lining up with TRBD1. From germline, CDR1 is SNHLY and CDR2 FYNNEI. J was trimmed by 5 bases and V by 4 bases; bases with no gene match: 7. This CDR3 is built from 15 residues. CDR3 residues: CASSGPGQGGNEQYF. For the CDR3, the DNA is TGTGCCAGCAGTGGCCCGGGACAGGGGGGGAACGAGCAGTACTTC.

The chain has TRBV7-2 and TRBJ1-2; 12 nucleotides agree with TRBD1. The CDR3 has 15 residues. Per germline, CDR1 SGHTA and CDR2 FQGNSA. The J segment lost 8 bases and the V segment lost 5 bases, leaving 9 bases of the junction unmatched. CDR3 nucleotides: TGTGCCAGCAGCACCCCGGGACAGGGGGCGGGAGGCTACACCTTC. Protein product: CASSTPGQGAGGYTF.